Below, 26 T cell receptor beta chains from the same sample are listed, as sequenced in a study of T-cell reconstitution after alpha-beta-depleted transplantation in children. This sample's TCRbeta library carried unique molecular identifier barcodes. One entry per CDR3 protein, called by TCRdb with MiXCR from the PCR reads. The repertoire holds 350,000 to 450,000 distinct CDR3 sequences, with roughly 14% as singletons. The sample was PBMCs, taken from the stem cell graft. The receptor source for this set is a human donor who donated a stem cell graft to a child with Fanconi anemia.

This clonotype was picked up a small number of times. CDR3 in DNA: TGTGCCAGCAGGCTACTAGCGGGCGGGGAGCTGTTTTTT. Its protein product is CASRLLAGGELFF. This rearrangement joins TRBV12-3 or TRBV12-4 to TRBJ2-2; 9 nucleotides align to TRBD2. With 6 bases clipped from V and 7 bases from J, the junction kept 3 bases outside the gene matches. This CDR3 has 13 amino acids.

This clonotype was counted only a few times. V is TRBV30 and J is TRBJ1-1; the D is unclear. Germline V gene sequence: CDR1 GTSNPN, CDR2 SVGIG (reference sequence). The CDR3 runs 13 residues. V shed 5 bases and J shed 3 bases, with 13 bases lying between them. Here the CDR3 DNA reads TGTGCCTGGCGAGAGACATTGGACACTGAAGCTTTCTTT. Translated: CAWRETLDTEAFF. Supplemented by reference TRBV30 and TRBJ1-1, the full variable domain reads SQTIHQWPATLVQPVGSPLSLECTVEGTSNPNLYWYRQAAGRGLQLLFYSVGIGQISSEVPQNLSASRPQDRQFILSSKKLLLSDSGFYLCAWRETLDTEAFFGQGTRLTVV.

The chain joins TRBV4-2 to TRBJ2-6; a possible D gene is TRBD1 (6 bases). CDR1 and CDR2 (germline): LGHNA, YNFKEQ. V was cut by 1 base and J by 7 bases, with 11 bases left in between. This CDR3 contains 15 residues. The CDR3 protein is CASSQVQGGANVLTF. The CDR3 DNA reads as TGTGCCAGCAGCCAAGTACAGGGTGGCGCCAACGTCCTGACTTTC.

This clonotype turned up a few times. V and J are TRBV29-1 and TRBJ1-3; tentative D call: TRBD1 (5 bases). The V gene's germline CDR1 is SQVTM and CDR2 ANQGSEA. With 4 bases removed from V and 6 bases from J, the gap between germline ends came to 7 bases. This CDR3 region has 11 residues. The CDR3 nucleotides read TGCAGCGTTGGACAGCAAAACACCATATATTTT. Translating it yields CSVGQQNTIYF.

This chain joins TRBV5-4 and TRBJ1-1; D call uncertain. There are 14 residues in the CDR3. The germline V gene has CDR1 SGHNT and CDR2 YYREEE (reference sequence). V was trimmed by 0 bases and J by 2 bases, leaving 8 bases between them. In DNA, the CDR3 is TGTGCCAGCAGCTTGGAGTGGCTTAACACTGAAGCTTTCTTT. It yields the protein CASSLEWLNTEAFF.

This clonotype was observed at least ten times. V and J are TRBV10-3 and TRBJ1-6; D is perhaps TRBD1 (6 bases). V gave up 0 bases and J gave up 10 bases, with 7 bases separating them. The CDR3 consists of 13 residues. From germline, CDR1 is ENHRY and CDR2 SYGVKD. The CDR3 is CAISESGGSPLHF. The CDR3 bases are TGTGCCATCAGTGAGTCGGGGGGCTCACCCCTCCACTTT.

This clonotype has at least ten counts. The genes are TRBV20-1 and TRBJ2-2; D possibly corresponds to TRBD1 (6 bases). CDR3 length equals 13 residues. Germline CDR1 and CDR2: DFQATT and SNEGSKA (reference sequence). V lost 5 bases and J 6 bases, leaving 13 bases between the germline ends. CDR3 amino acids: CSARTGKAGELFF. The DNA of the CDR3 is TGCAGTGCTCGTACAGGGAAGGCCGGGGAGCTGTTTTTT.

V usage is TRBV4-3 and J usage is TRBJ2-3; the D call may be TRBD1 or TRBD2 (6 bases each). This CDR3 spans 17 amino acids. CDR1 and CDR2 from the germline V gene are LGHNA and YSLEER. Trimming shortened V by 4 bases and J by 6 bases, and 23 bases separated the two germline ends. The CDR3 region is CASSLLAGHPARDTQYF. The CDR3 DNA follows: TGCGCCAGCAGCCTCCTGGCGGGACATCCGGCACGGGATACGCAGTATTTT.

This clonotype showed up just a few times. The chain is built from TRBV12-3 or TRBV12-4 and TRBJ2-3, with 13 bases fitting TRBD2. The CDR3 is made up of 14 amino acids. J gave up 6 bases and V 8 bases, and 5 bases lay outside the gene matches. The CDR3 DNA reads TGTGCCAGCGGGGAGACTAGCGGGGGGGATACGCAGTATTTT. Translating gives CASGETSGGDTQYF.

This clonotype showed up many times. The chain employs TRBV11-2 and TRBJ2-1; possibly TRBD2 for D (6 bases). CDR1 and CDR2 from the germline V gene are SGHAT and FQNNGV. The germline V and J ends were trimmed by 5 bases and 3 bases, with 11 bases remaining between them. The CDR3 has 14 residues. CDR3 nucleotides: TGTGCCAGCAGCAACCCGGGACTCTACAATGAGCAGTTCTTC. The encoded protein is CASSNPGLYNEQFF.

There are a few counts of this clonotype. The chain joins TRBV11-2 to TRBJ2-5; D gene ambiguous. The germline V gene has CDR1 SGHAT and CDR2 FQNNGV. The V end lost 0 bases, the J end lost 7 bases, and 15 bases lay between the germline ends. The CDR3 extends over 15 amino acids. The CDR3 DNA is TGTGCCAGCAGCTTAGAAAGGGCAGCCTCGGGGACCCAGTACTTC. This encodes CASSLERAASGTQYF.

The rearrangement joins TRBV10-1 to TRBJ2-3; perhaps TRBD2 as D (5 bases). The CDR3 spans 14 residues. From germline, CDR1 is WNHNN and CDR2 SYGVQD (reference sequence). V lost 2 bases and J lost 4, with 10 bases in between. The CDR3 bases are TGCGCCAGCAGTGAGGGGCTAGCAGCAGATACGCAGTATTTT. This codes for CASSEGLAADTQYF.

This clonotype was observed a handful of times. This sequence joins TRBV5-4 and TRBJ2-1, with D unresolved. In germline, CDR1 is SGHNT, CDR2 YYREEE (reference sequence). Trimming shortened V by 5 bases and J by 3 bases, and 18 bases separated the two germline ends. CDR3 length equals 16 residues. The CDR3 region is CASRETGPEVYNEQFF. As DNA, the CDR3 is TGTGCCAGCAGGGAGACTGGGCCCGAGGTCTACAATGAGCAGTTCTTC. Full variable domain (outside the CDR3, taken from reference TRBV5-4 and TRBJ2-1): ETGVTQSPTHLIKTRGQQVTLRCSSQSGHNTVSWYQQALGQGPQFIFQYYREEENGRGNFPPRFSGLQFPNYSSELNVNALELDDSALYLCASRETGPEVYNEQFFGPGTRLTVL.

The chain combines TRBV5-1 with TRBJ2-1; D is possibly TRBD1 (5 bases). Germline V CDR1 and CDR2: SGHRS, YFSETQ. This CDR3 has 15 amino acids. V lost 5 bases, J lost 3 bases, and 15 bases lay in between. This CDR3 is CASRGPPRDYNEQFF. In DNA, the CDR3 is TGCGCCAGCAGGGGGCCACCCAGGGACTACAATGAGCAGTTCTTC.

The V and J genes are TRBV6-2 or TRBV6-3 and TRBJ1-1, with D maybe TRBD1 (6 bases). CDR1 and CDR2 from the germline V gene are MNHEY and SVGEGT. Trimming left V 4 bases short and J 2 bases short, with 20 bases between. The CDR3 spans 17 residues. CDR3 coding DNA: TGTGCCAGCAGTTCTACCGGGACAAGTGGGACAAACACTGAAGCTTTCTTT. It yields the protein CASSSTGTSGTNTEAFF.

In this sample, this clonotype turned up a few times. The rearrangement links TRBV4-1 to TRBJ2-3; D is tentatively TRBD1 or TRBD2 (5 bases each). This CDR3 comprises 14 residues. V was shortened by 0 bases and J by 6 bases, with 10 bases between the two germline ends. Germline V CDR1 and CDR2: MGHRA, YSYEKL. CDR3 residues: CASSQDLGVDTQYF. CDR3 DNA sequence: TGCGCCAGCAGCCAAGATCTGGGGGTTGATACGCAGTATTTT.

The rearrangement links TRBV5-1 to TRBJ2-1; the match to TRBD2 covers 8 bases. J was trimmed by 5 bases and V by 4 bases; bases with no gene match: 8. The CDR3 spans 15 residues. Germline V CDR1 and CDR2: SGHRS, YFSETQ. CDR3 protein: CASSPSGRRHNEQFF. CDR3 nucleotide sequence: TGCGCCAGCAGCCCCAGCGGGAGACGCCACAATGAGCAGTTCTTC. The full variable domain, with the rest looked up from reference TRBV5-1 and TRBJ2-1, is KAGVTQTPRYLIKTRGQQVTLSCSPISGHRSVSWYQQTPGQGLQFLFEYFSETQRNKGNFPGRFSGRQFSNSRSEMNVSTLELGDSALYLCASSPSGRRHNEQFFGPGTRLTVL.

A note on this clonotype: Possible read error: a much larger clone is one base away. As DNA, the CDR3 is TGTGCCACCACTCTTGACAGGGGGGACACCTACGAGCAGTACGTC. The encoded protein is CATTLDRGDTYEQYV. V and J are TRBV15 and TRBJ2-7, with 9 bases matching TRBD1. This CDR3 spans 15 amino acids. The ends lost 7 bases at V and 2 bases at J; junction bases unmatched: 9. In germline, CDR1 is LNHNV, CDR2 YYDKDF (reference sequence).

The chain couples TRBV27 to TRBJ1-5, with D possibly being TRBD1 (6 bases). The germline CDR1 and CDR2 sequences are MNHEY and SMNVEV (reference sequence). This CDR3 is built from 14 residues. Deletions cut 3 bases from V and 6 bases from J, with 12 bases between. The CDR3 sequence: CASSLMGAGQPQHF. The CDR3 coding sequence is TGTGCCAGCAGTTTGATGGGGGCGGGTCAGCCCCAGCATTTT.

There are a few counts of this clonotype. The V and J genes are TRBV12-3 or TRBV12-4 and TRBJ2-5, with no clear D. V lost 6 bases and J lost 5, with 13 bases in between. This CDR3 contains 13 residues. In nucleotides, the CDR3 is TGTGCCAGCAGCCGATATTTGAGGGAGACCCAGTACTTC. This translates into CASSRYLRETQYF.

The CDR3 protein is CASSQVPGQGIRNQPQHF. The CDR3 DNA reads as TGTGCCAGCAGTCAAGTCCCGGGACAGGGGATACGCAATCAGCCCCAGCATTTT. The chain combines TRBV6-2 or TRBV6-3 with TRBJ1-5; 10 nucleotides line up with TRBD1. The germline V gene has CDR1 MNHEY and CDR2 SVGEGT. J lost 2 bases, V lost 5 bases, and 12 bases had no gene match. The CDR3 contains 18 residues.

This clonotype was recorded a few times. This chain connects TRBV5-4 to TRBJ2-7; 8 bases are shared with TRBD1. This CDR3 has 17 residues. The germline CDR1 and CDR2 sequences are SGHNT and YYREEE (reference sequence). V shed 7 bases, J shed 5 bases, and the junction held 20 bases outside the gene matches. CDR3 sequence reads: CASASQAAGTGLNEQYF. CDR3 bases: TGTGCCAGCGCTTCCCAAGCCGCAGGGACAGGATTGAACGAGCAGTACTTC.

This clonotype showed up many times. The chain has TRBV6-2 or TRBV6-3 and TRBJ2-2; D gene uncertain. The CDR3 is made up of 14 amino acids. V lost 7 bases, J lost 4 bases, and 13 bases lay in between. The germline V gene encodes CDR1 MNHEY and CDR2 SVGEGT. The chain's CDR3 is CASNSLFGTGELFF. The CDR3 bases are TGTGCCAGCAATTCCCTCTTTGGCACCGGGGAGCTGTTTTTT.

This clonotype was found many times. This chain connects TRBV10-3 to TRBJ1-5; D is possibly TRBD1 (5 bases). This CDR3 comprises 13 residues. V was pared by 0 bases and J by 10 bases, with 10 bases between. The V gene's germline CDR1 is ENHRY and CDR2 SYGVKD. The CDR3 DNA is TGTGCCATCAGTGAGTCGACTGGACAACCCCAGCATTTT. Its translation is CAISESTGQPQHF.

This clonotype came up many times. The rearrangement links TRBV5-1 to TRBJ1-6; D uncertain. The CDR3 contains 14 residues. Germline values: CDR1 SGHRS, CDR2 YFSETQ. With 4 bases removed from V and 7 bases from J, the gap between germline ends came to 12 bases. The chain's CDR3 is CASSRGQANSPLHF. The CDR3 DNA follows: TGCGCCAGCAGCCGGGGTCAGGCAAATTCACCCCTCCACTTT.

This clonotype was counted a few times. The CDR3 protein is CSARDRARDYEQYV. Here the CDR3 DNA reads TGCAGTGCTAGAGATCGGGCCAGGGACTACGAGCAGTACGTC. V and J are TRBV20-1 and TRBJ2-7, with D perhaps TRBD1 (5 bases). V lost 0 bases and J lost 3, with 12 bases in between. Germline CDR1 reads DFQATT; CDR2 reads SNEGSKA (reference sequence). This CDR3 spans 14 amino acids.